This T cell receptor beta chain was identified during a study of blood T cell repertoires in COVID-19. The overall study: COVID-19 samples, acute and convalescent, were from the United States, Italy and Spain.

Germline CDR1 MNHNS, CDR2 SASEGT. This CDR3 comprises 15 residues. V dropped 1 base and J dropped 5 bases, with 12 bases sitting between them. This clone has a handful of counts. TCRdb's copy holds only in-frame clones and misses some; the assay was immunoSEQ multiplex PCR. The sample holds about 360,000 clones, roughly 86% seen once. What was sequenced was peripheral blood. The gene calls are TRBV6-1 and TRBJ1-5, with D possibly being TRBD1 (6 bases). This clonotype was sampled from a human donor in a cohort sampled during active COVID-19. CDR3 nucleotide sequence: TGTGCCAGCAGTGAAGTCTGGGGGCGGTATCAGCCCCAGCATTTT. This codes for CASSEVWGRYQPQHF.